These 13 T cell receptor beta chains were all obtained from the same sample, sequenced in a study of tissue T cells after allogeneic stem cell transplantation. Using immunoSEQ multiplex PCR, the repertoire was profiled, and TCRdb retains in-frame clones only, with some absent. The data hold fewer than 5,500 clones, with around 32% observed a single time. Time point denoted: mouse harvest day 14 after allogeneic transplant. The graft held 10^6 splenic CD5+ T cells and 10^7 T-cell-depleted bone marrow cells. Sequences were obtained from skin. The receptors here all came from a female BALB/c mouse given C57BL/6 T cells with graft-versus-host disease after an allogeneic hematopoietic cell transplant.

In the case of this clone: Gene names denote mouse genes. The observed sequence ends 1 residue before the CDR3 terminus, with the missing tail filled in from the germline J gene. The rearrangement joins TRBV16 to TRBJ2-3; TRBD1 agrees at 7 bases. Germline-derived CDR1 and CDR2 are SGHSA and FRNQAP. The CDR3 runs 15 residues. V shed 4 bases, J shed 0 bases, and the junction held 4 bases outside the gene matches. CDR3 bases read: TGTGCAAGCAGCTCAGGACAGGCTAGTGCAGAAACGCTGTAT. This gives the protein CASSSGQASAETLY. The full CDR3 protein reads CASSSGQASAETLYF. The complete variable domain, with remaining parts taken from reference TRBV16 and TRBJ2-3, reads NAGVIQTPRHKVTGKGQEATLWCEPISGHSAVFWYRQTIVQGLEFLTYFRNQAPIDDSGMPKERFSAQMPNQSHSTLKIQSTQPQDSAVYLCASSSGQASAETLYFGSGTRLTVL.

Of note for this clone: Gene names and germline refer to mouse. The read stops 1 residue short of the end of the CDR3; the missing end is completed from the germline J gene. V gene TRBV13-2 combines with J gene TRBJ1-4, with D perhaps matching TRBD1 (5 bases). Trimming cost V 2 bases and J 3 bases, with 8 bases left between them. There are 14 residues in the CDR3. Germline assignment: CDR1 NNHNN and CDR2 SYGAGS (reference sequence). The CDR3: CASGDLGANERLFF. The covered CDR3 bases are TGTGCCAGCGGTGACCTGGGGGCCAACGAAAGATTATTT.

This clone came up a few times. All gene names here are mouse names. The read is 1 residue too short to cover the CDR3 end, so that end is filled in from the germline J gene. J is TRBJ1-4 and V is TRBV23; TRBD1, the table's D call, was not compared with the DNA. Per the germline V gene, CDR1 is KGHTA and CDR2 is FQNQQP. The CDR3 runs 14 residues. The CDR3 reads CSSSNKISNERLFF. CDR3 bases read: TGCTCCAGCAGCAACAAAATTTCCAACGAAAGATTATTT.

A note on this clone: The germline and genes are mouse ones. The CDR3 spells CASSPFRGEQYF. The sequenced CDR3 bases are TGTGCCAGCAGTCCGTTCAGGGGTGAACAGTAC. V is TRBV26 and J is TRBJ2-7; tentative D call: TRBD1 (6 bases). With the read ending 1 residue before the CDR3 end, the germline J gene is used to fill in that end. V was shortened by 4 bases and J by 6 bases, with 10 bases between the two germline ends. This CDR3 spans 12 amino acids. The germline V gene encodes CDR1 KGHPV and CDR2 FQNQEV (reference sequence).

On this clone: Gene names denote mouse genes. The read comes to an end 1 residue before the CDR3 does, leaving the germline J gene to fill in the end. The rearrangement uses TRBV3 and TRBJ2-3; 9 bases align to TRBD2. J gave up 3 bases and V 0 bases, and 1 base lay outside the gene matches. Germline values: CDR1 SNHLY, CDR2 FYNGKV (reference sequence). The CDR3 loop spans 15 amino acids. The CDR3 region is CASSLAWGGAETLYF. CDR3 DNA (partial): TGTGCCAGCAGCTTAGCCTGGGGGGGAGCAGAAACGCTGTAT.

Of note for this clone: Gene names and germline match the mouse. The read gets to within 1 residue of the CDR3 end, and the germline J gene fills in the rest. The chain combines TRBV16 with TRBJ1-1, with 11 bases aligning to TRBD1. CDR1 and CDR2 (germline): SGHSA, FRNQAP. The ends lost 4 bases at V and 4 bases at J; junction bases unmatched: 2. CDR3 length: 14 amino acids. The CDR3 bases that were read are TGTGCAAGCAGCTCGGACAGGGGGCTCACAGAAGTCTTC. This encodes CASSSDRGLTEVF. The full-length CDR3 reads as CASSSDRGLTEVFF.

This clone was seen a handful of times. Gene labels here are mouse ones. The DNA ends 1 residue before the CDR3 does, and the rest of the CDR3 is filled in from the germline J gene. The V gene is TRBV12-2, the J gene TRBJ2-2; 8 nucleotides agree with TRBD2. The CDR3 has 16 amino acids. V was pared by 1 base and J by 3 bases, with 6 bases of the junction left unmatched. Germline V lookup: CDR1 SGHLS, CDR2 HYDKME. The DNA read from the CDR3 is TGTGCCAGCTCTCTGGAGGGGGGGCGCTACACCGGGCAGCTCTAC. Translation: CASSLEGGRYTGQLY. The whole CDR3 sequence is CASSLEGGRYTGQLYF.

In its sample, this clone is medium-sized (0.01 to 0.1%). Gene names follow the mouse nomenclature. Coverage ceases 1 residue before the CDR3 finishes, and the germline J gene fills in the end. The chain is built from TRBV26 and TRBJ1-2; no definite D call. The V and J ends lost 6 bases and 3 bases respectively, with 8 bases between them. This CDR3 has 12 amino acids. CDR1 is KGHPV, CDR2 FQNQEV, per germline (reference sequence). CDR3 residues: CASSRTHSDYTF. The sequenced part of the CDR3 DNA is TGTGCCAGCAGCCGGACCCACTCCGACTACACC.

Within the sample, this clone is large. Gene names refer to mouse genes. The CDR3 is CASSRPGLYTGQLYF. The covered CDR3 bases are TGTGCCAGCAGTCGTCCGGGACTGTACACCGGGCAGCTCTAC. The chain joins TRBV26 to TRBJ2-2; TRBD2 agrees at 7 bases. Sequencing ends 1 residue short of the CDR3 end; the germline J gene provides the rest. Trimming cost V 4 bases and J 3 bases; bases outside gene matches: 5. The CDR3 is 15 residues long. Per the germline V gene, CDR1 is KGHPV and CDR2 is FQNQEV (reference sequence).

As for this clone: Mouse names are used for the genes. The read ends 1 residue before the CDR3 terminus; that terminus is restored from the germline J gene. This chain links TRBV23 with TRBJ1-1; the table assigns TRBD1, which was not confirmed against the DNA. The V gene's germline CDR1 is KGHTA and CDR2 FQNQQP. This CDR3 spans 14 amino acids. CDR3: CSSSQEGANTEVFF. Incomplete CDR3 DNA: TGCTCCAGCAGTCAAGAGGGGGCGAACACAGAAGTCTTC.

On this clone itself: Gene names and germline match the mouse. The CDR3 end falls 1 residue outside the read, so it is completed with the germline J gene. The chain employs TRBV12-2 and TRBJ1-4; no clear D gene. This CDR3 is 12 amino acids long. V gave up 0 bases and J gave up 4 bases, with 2 bases separating them. CDR1 SGHLS and CDR2 HYDKME come from the germline V gene. The DNA read from the CDR3 is TGTGCCAGCTCTCTCGGCAACGAAAGATTATTT. Translating gives CASSLGNERLF. The full CDR3 protein reads CASSLGNERLFF.

As regards this clone: Mouse gene names and germline throughout. The read finishes 1 residue shy of the CDR3 end, and the germline J gene is used to complete it. The chain joins TRBV5 to TRBJ1-3, with D unclear. This CDR3 comprises 14 residues. Looked up from germline, CDR1 is LGHNA and CDR2 is YNLKQL (reference sequence). V dropped 1 base and J dropped 0 bases, with 4 bases sitting between them. The CDR3 here is CASSQGDSGNTLYF. The CDR3 DNA, read in part, is TGTGCCAGCAGCCAAGGGGATTCTGGAAATACGCTCTAT.

With respect to this clone: A much bigger clone sits one base away, suggesting this may be a read error. The genes and germline here are from mouse. From the germline J gene comes the end of the CDR3, since the read stops 1 residue before it. V is TRBV26 and J is TRBJ1-1; D gene ambiguous. Per germline, CDR1 KGHPV and CDR2 FQNQEV (reference sequence). The CDR3 contains 12 residues. V was cut by 1 base and J by 1 base, with 1 base left in between. CDR3 DNA, as far as it was read: TGTGCCAGCAGTCTGTGGAACACAGAAGTCTTC. Protein sequence: CASSLWNTEVF. The whole CDR3 reads CASSLWNTEVFF.